Following are 11 T cell receptor beta chains from one sample sequenced in a study of blood T cell repertoires in COVID-19. Assay used: immunoSEQ multiplex PCR; TCRdb lists only in-frame clones, some missing. Of some 98,000 clones listed, 80% to 90% were seen once; the top ten hold roughly 25%. Material: peripheral blood. These receptors came from a man between 60 and 75 years old with acute or convalescent COVID-19.

The rearrangement uses TRBV3-1 (or the pseudogene TRBV3-2) and TRBJ1-1; 8 positions agree with TRBD1. Germline CDR1 reads LGHDT; CDR2 reads YNNKEL (reference sequence). This CDR3 spans 15 amino acids. V was pared by 4 bases and J by 3 bases, with 7 bases of the junction left unmatched. The CDR3 here is CASSLGQGWDTEAFF. The CDR3, as DNA: TGTGCCAGCAGCCTCGGACAGGGATGGGACACTGAAGCTTTCTTT.

The chain employs TRBV18 and TRBJ2-2, with no clear D. Trimming stripped 3 bases from V and 6 bases from J, with 11 bases between. Germline CDR1 reads KGHSH; CDR2 reads LQKENI. CDR3 length: 14 amino acids. The CDR3 DNA reads TGTGCCAGCTCACCGCGAACCACCGCCGGGGAGCTGTTTTTT. Residues: CASSPRTTAGELFF.

V usage is TRBV4-1 and J usage is TRBJ1-6; D call uncertain. V was pared by 0 bases and J by 7 bases, with 16 bases between. This CDR3 comprises 17 residues. Germline V gene sequence: CDR1 MGHRA, CDR2 YSYEKL. The CDR3 here is CASSQEFRLPGNSPLHF. The CDR3, as DNA: TGCGCCAGCAGCCAAGAATTCAGGCTCCCGGGAAATTCACCCCTCCACTTT.

This rearrangement joins TRBV6-2 or TRBV6-3 to TRBJ2-7; D perhaps matches TRBD2 (7 bases). CDR1 MNHEY and CDR2 SVGEGT come from the germline V gene. The ends were cut back, 3 bases at V and 6 bases at J, with 12 bases in the middle. The CDR3 runs 13 residues. The CDR3 DNA is TGTGCCAGCAGTTATTCGCGGGGGCTCGAGCAGTACGTC. Translated, it gives CASSYSRGLEQYV.

The CDR3 DNA reads as TGTGCCAGCAGTTCTCTGCAGGGCACAGATACGCAGTATTTT. Translation gives CASSSLQGTDTQYF. The rearrangement uses TRBV28 and TRBJ2-3; D remains ambiguous. The CDR3 is 14 amino acids. Germline CDR1 and CDR2: MDHEN and SYDVKM. Trimming shortened V by 4 bases and J by 1 base, and 9 bases separated the two germline ends.

The chain is built from TRBV4-3 and TRBJ1-1; D remains unclear. The V and J ends lost 1 base and 4 bases respectively, with 16 bases between them. The CDR3 is made up of 16 amino acids. Germline values: CDR1 LGHNA, CDR2 YSLEER. The chain's CDR3 is CASSQGVTLYSTEAFF. In DNA, the CDR3 is TGCGCCAGCAGCCAAGGGGTGACTCTCTACTCCACTGAAGCTTTCTTT.

The chain links TRBV3-1 (or the pseudogene TRBV3-2) to TRBJ1-5; TRBD1 might be the D (6 bases). V was pared by 3 bases and J by 7 bases, with 22 bases between. This CDR3 is built from 17 residues. Looked up from germline, CDR1 is LGHDT and CDR2 is YNNKEL (reference sequence). CDR3 in amino acids: CASSQSVARGYDQPQHF. For the CDR3, the DNA is TGTGCCAGCAGCCAGAGTGTCGCCAGGGGCTACGACCAGCCCCAGCATTTT.

This chain connects TRBV19 to TRBJ1-2; D unclear. V lost 5 bases and J lost 6, with 16 bases in between. The CDR3 sequence is 14 residues long. Germline CDR1 is LNHDA and CDR2 is SQIVND (reference sequence). The CDR3: CASSRLLLFDGYTF. CDR3 nucleotides: TGTGCCAGTAGTCGTCTTCTCCTCTTCGATGGCTACACCTTC.

This clone was seen more than once but under ten times. As DNA, the CDR3 is TGTGCCAGCAGCTCCCGACCTCGGGAGAATTCACCCCTCCACTTT. Translating gives CASSSRPRENSPLHF. The gene calls are TRBV5-5 and TRBJ1-6; no clear D. V lost 3 bases to trimming and J lost 7 bases, with 14 bases between them. Per germline, CDR1 SGHKS and CDR2 YYEKEE (reference sequence). The CDR3 runs 15 residues.

The chain uses TRBV29-1 and TRBJ2-3; 13 nucleotides match TRBD2. The junction had 6 bases not matched to a gene; V was cut back by 5 bases and J by 4 bases. The germline V gene encodes CDR1 SQVTM and CDR2 ANQGSEA. CDR3 length equals 15 residues. CDR3 sequence: CSVFGLAGAPDTQYF. The CDR3 region has the DNA TGCAGCGTTTTCGGACTAGCGGGGGCCCCAGATACGCAGTATTTT.

This clone turned up a few times. V and J are TRBV7-9 and TRBJ2-1; weak D call: TRBD1 (5 bases). The CDR3 contains 16 residues. The V end lost 1 base, the J end lost 4 bases, and 14 bases lay between the germline ends. Germline values: CDR1 SEHNR, CDR2 FQNEAQ (reference sequence). The CDR3 DNA reads TGTGCCAGCAGCTTAGGGTCAGGGTCATCTTACAATGAGCAGTTCTTC. Protein sequence: CASSLGSGSSYNEQFF.